The sequence of this T cell receptor (beta chain) was determined in a study of early T cells in non-severe SARS-CoV-2 infection (dated by TCRdb to the early 2020s). Regarding the study in general: Because TCR sequencing was done on bulk RNA from unsorted whole blood, the alpha and beta chains could not be paired. What the authors observed across the whole study: VDJdb matching was skewed toward anti-spike CD8 responses, so virus-specific expansions were likely underestimated and private and CD4 specificities were missed.

The study was a case-control design nested within a healthcare worker cohort in London, UK, with weekly nasopharyngeal swab PCR tests and blood sampling. Healthcare workers were recruited during the week of the UK lockdown, between 23 and 31 March 2020, and followed weekly for up to 16 weeks. The table lists this clonotype with a few counts. Its antigen is unknown. Base qualities are not at hand, and no much larger clone is one base apart. From the cysteine through the phenylalanine, the CDR3 covers 11 amino acids. Only the CDR3 region is kept as DNA, spanning 33 bases read in frame from base 1. A distance of 7 bases separates the germline ends of V and J, which lose 4 bases and 4 bases respectively. CDR1 and CDR2, per the germline V gene, are SQVTM and ANQGSEA. Library method: 5' RACE. TCRdb lists the instrument as NextSeq 500. To correct for sequencing error and PCR bias, the TCR library protocol tagged individual cDNA molecules with unique molecular identifiers. Both TCR alpha and beta chains were sequenced, and tight co-correlation was observed between alpha and beta sequence abundances in each sample. Concerning the study's data processing: V gene, J gene and CDR3 annotation of TCR sequences was performed with Decombinator V4. TCRs were defined as expanded if a significant change between any two time points was detected under a Poisson model with p below 0.0001. TCR abundances were normalised to the total number of TCRs sequenced in each sample and reported as counts per million. MAIT TCRs were defined by TRAV1-2 paired with TRAJ12, TRAJ20 or TRAJ33, and iNKT TCRs by TRAV10 paired with TRAJ18. VDJdb, accessed on 1 November 2021, was searched for TCRs annotated for CMV, EBV and SARS-CoV-2, and TCRs annotated for more than one antigen were excluded. TCRdb reran the public reads through fastp at Q25 and MiXCR, keeping productive beta chains. Each CDR3 protein gets just one entry, which takes the most common genes and DNA from the rows behind it. These V and J calls originate from TCRdb's pipeline instead of the authors' own analysis. The sample has 81,000 or so distinct CDR3 sequences on record, more than 10% of them singletons. The ten largest clones add up to approximately 3.6% of the sample.

Material for sequencing was whole blood. The sequence was collected from an adult who was a healthcare worker with PCR-confirmed SARS-CoV-2 infection or an uninfected control (not recorded which). The chain was built from TRBV29-1 and TRBJ1-2, with no confident D gene call. The CDR3 loop reads CSVGAAYGYTF. The sequence in DNA is TGCAGCGTTGGGGCAGCCTATGGCTACACCTTC.